This T cell receptor beta chain was identified during a study of OX40 agonist ivuxolimab in advanced cancers. Turning to the study itself: Males comprised 82.7% of the group, whose mean age was approximately 60 years (range roughly 20 to 90).

Some clones are missing from TCRdb's copy, which holds only in-frame ones; the method was immunoSEQ multiplex PCR. The sample has about 32,000 clones; about 83% are singletons. CDR1 MGHRA and CDR2 YSYEKL come from the germline V gene. This CDR3 spans 15 amino acids. Trimming took 5 bases from V and 6 from J; bases not matched to a gene: 6. The sample here was CD4+ or CD8+ T cells sorted from blood, taken in a trial of the OX40 agonist ivuxolimab. This TCR was recovered from an adult with an advanced solid tumor such as melanoma, head and neck, liver or kidney cancer. The V and J genes are TRBV4-1 and TRBJ2-1; 11 bases fit TRBD1. CDR3 DNA: TGCGCCAGCAGCTTTGGGGACAGGGGGTCCAATGAGCAGTTCTTC. Amino acid sequence: CASSFGDRGSNEQFF.